The entry below gives a single T cell receptor (beta chain) sequence along with its context. The sample comes from a study of blood T cell repertoires in COVID-19. Germline lookup yields CDR1 MGHRA and CDR2 YSYEKL. V lost 1 base and J 3 bases, leaving 16 bases between the germline ends. The CDR3 has 17 residues. The data were produced by immunoSEQ multiplex PCR, yet TCRdb's version contains in-frame clones alone and is incomplete. Of tens of thousands of clones listed, about four fifths were seen once; the top ten hold roughly 5.3%. Sequencing was carried out using peripheral blood. This receptor was identified in a man aged 45-65 years with active COVID-19. This chain links TRBV4-1 with TRBJ2-4; maybe TRBD2 (6 bases). CDR3 residues: CASSQGGTPLGKNIQYF. Written as DNA, the CDR3 is TGCGCCAGCAGCCAAGGCGGGACCCCGCTAGGCAAAAACATTCAGTACTTC.